Each of the 9 T cell receptor beta chains below was sequenced from the same sample in a study of T cells in women clearing cervical HPV infection. Assay used: immunoSEQ multiplex PCR; TCRdb lists only in-frame clones, some missing. The table for this sample gives some 37,000 clones. Input material: blood buffy coat. The receptor source for this set is a woman between 18 and 75 years old with a cervical HPV16 infection that either progressed to CIN3+ or cleared (not recorded which).

Worth noting for this clone: Read data end 3 residues before the CDR3 end; the end is taken from the germline J gene. This chain uses TRBV20-1 with TRBJ2-3; TRBD2 matches 8 bases. V lost 1 base and J lost 3; bases outside the gene matches: 6. The germline V gene has CDR1 DFQATT and CDR2 SNEGSKA (reference sequence). This CDR3 has 15 residues. The CDR3 loop reads CSARVAGRGTDTQYF. The sequenced part of the CDR3 DNA is TGCAGTGCTAGAGTAGCGGGACGGGGGACAGATACG.

Comment on this clone: The CDR3 is cut off 3 residues early in the read; its end comes from the germline J gene. The chain is built from TRBV7-2 and TRBJ2-1, with a tentative D call TRBD1 (5 bases). Between the trimmed V and J ends, which lost 0 bases and 6 bases, there was a span of 15 bases. This CDR3 comprises 16 residues. The germline V gene encodes CDR1 SGHTA and CDR2 FQGNSA. CDR3: CASSLAQGLMGNEQFF. Partial CDR3 DNA: TGTGCCAGCAGCTTAGCGCAGGGTTTGATGGGCAATGAG.

A word on this clone: Read data end 3 residues before the CDR3 end; the end is taken from the germline J gene. V and J are TRBV12-3 or TRBV12-4 and TRBJ2-3; TRBD2 aligns across 14 bases. This CDR3 is 17 amino acids long. The V and J ends lost 5 bases and 1 base, in that order; junction bases with no gene match: 5. Partial CDR3 DNA: TGTGCCAGCAGTCGACTAGCGGGAGGGGGCGGCACAGATACG. Its protein is CASSRLAGGGGTDT. The entire CDR3 reads CASSRLAGGGGTDTQYF.

With respect to this clone: Read coverage stops 3 residues before the CDR3 terminus; the germline J gene supplies the remainder. The genes are TRBV5-4 and TRBJ2-5, with 7 bases lining up with TRBD2. There are 15 residues in the CDR3. From germline, CDR1 is SGHNT and CDR2 YYREEE (reference sequence). Trimming removed 1 base from V and 3 bases from J; junction bases left unmatched: 6. The CDR3 spells CASSLMGGGEETQYF. Incomplete CDR3 DNA: TGTGCCAGCAGCTTGATGGGGGGGGGAGAAGAGACC.

Note on this clone: The sequenced fragment ends 3 residues before the CDR3 boundary, so the rest is inferred from the germline J gene. The gene calls are TRBV7-8 and TRBJ2-3; no definite D call. Trimming pared 5 bases from V and 0 bases from J, leaving 9 bases between. The CDR3 runs 14 residues. Germline V lookup: CDR1 SGHVS, CDR2 FQNEAQ. The chain's CDR3 is CASSPLTSTDTQYF. The sequenced part of the CDR3 DNA is TGTGCCAGCAGCCCTCTTACTAGCACAGATACG.

On this clone itself: Read data end 3 residues before the CDR3 end; the end is taken from the germline J gene. The V and J genes are TRBV18 and TRBJ2-1; 9 bases are shared with TRBD2. J lost 7 bases, V lost 8 bases, and 9 bases had no gene match. This CDR3 has 14 amino acids. Germline V CDR1 and CDR2: KGHSH, LQKENI. The CDR3 protein is CASLSAGGQNEQFF. CDR3 DNA, as far as it was read: TGTGCCAGCCTCTCGGCGGGGGGGCAAAATGAG. The full variable domain, completed using reference TRBV18 and TRBJ2-1, is NAGVMQNPRHLVRRRGQEARLRCSPMKGHSHVYWYRQLPEEGLKFMVYLQKENIIDESGMPKERFSAEFPKEGPSILRIQQVVRGDSAAYFCASLSAGGQNEQFFGPGTRLTVL.

Turning to this clone: The read ends 3 residues before the CDR3 terminus; that terminus is restored from the germline J gene. This chain joins TRBV4-1 and TRBJ2-3; D may be TRBD2 (6 bases). Germline lookup yields CDR1 MGHRA and CDR2 YSYEKL. Trimming removed 4 bases from V and 4 bases from J, with 18 bases in between. The CDR3 loop spans 16 amino acids. The chain's CDR3 is CASSPGPLEGSDTQYF. CDR3 bases read: TGCGCCAGCAGCCCCGGCCCCTTGGAGGGGTCAGATACG.

For this clone: The read is 3 residues too short to cover the CDR3 end, so that end is filled in from the germline J gene. The J gene is TRBJ1-1, the V gene TRBV14; 9 nucleotides match TRBD1. V gave up 5 bases and J gave up 4 bases; unmatched junction bases: 5. Germline CDR1 SGHDN, CDR2 FVKESK. The CDR3 is 14 amino acids. The DNA read from the CDR3 is TGTGCCAGCAGCTACAGGACAGGGGTCACTGAA. As protein: CASSYRTGVTE. The complete CDR3 protein is CASSYRTGVTEAFF.

For this clone: The read is 3 residues too short to cover the CDR3 end, so that end is filled in from the germline J gene. This chain connects TRBV7-9 to TRBJ2-7; D remains unclear. The CDR3 is 15 residues long. Trimming removed 1 base from V and 0 bases from J, with 10 bases in between. Looked up from germline, CDR1 is SEHNR and CDR2 is FQNEAQ (reference sequence). The sequenced CDR3 bases are TGTGCCAGCAGCTTAGACAGCCCACTCTCCTACGAG. Translating gives CASSLDSPLSYE. The CDR3 in its entirety is CASSLDSPLSYEQYF.